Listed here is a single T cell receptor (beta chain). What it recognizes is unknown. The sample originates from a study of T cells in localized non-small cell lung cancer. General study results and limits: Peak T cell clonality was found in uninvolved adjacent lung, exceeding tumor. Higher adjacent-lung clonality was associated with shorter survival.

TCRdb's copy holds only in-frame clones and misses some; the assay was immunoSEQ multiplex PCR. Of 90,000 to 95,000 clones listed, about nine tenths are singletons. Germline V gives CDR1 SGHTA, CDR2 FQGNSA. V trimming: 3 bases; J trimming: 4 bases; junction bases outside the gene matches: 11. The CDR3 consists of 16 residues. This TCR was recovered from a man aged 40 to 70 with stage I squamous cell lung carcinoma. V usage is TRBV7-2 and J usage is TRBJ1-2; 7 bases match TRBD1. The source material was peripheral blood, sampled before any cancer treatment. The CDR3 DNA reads TGTGCCAGCAGCTTCGGGGGCGCAGGGGGGACCTATGGCTACACCTTC. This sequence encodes CASSFGGAGGTYGYTF. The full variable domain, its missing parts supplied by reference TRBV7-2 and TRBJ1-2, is GAGVSQSPSNKVTEKGKDVELRCDPISGHTALYWYRQSLGQGLEFLIYFQGNSAPDKSGLPSDRFSAERTGGSVSTLTIQRTQQEDSAVYLCASSFGGAGGTYGYTFGSGTRLTVV.